Described below is a single T cell receptor (beta chain) sequence and its context. Donors were grouped by their self-reported clinical history. Two negative PCRs, clearance, or symptom resolution characterized the recovered Cohort 3 donors. The data are from a study of blood T cell repertoires in COVID-19. Background on the study: There were acute and convalescent COVID-19 samples, and they came from the United States, Italy and Spain. Nucleic acid was either cDNA or gDNA, and it came from T cells, B-cell-depleted T cells, or PBMCs.

With 4 bases clipped from V and 1 base from J, the junction kept 5 bases outside the gene matches. The CDR3 runs to 15 residues. The germline CDR1 and CDR2 sequences are LGHNT and FRNRAP. Data came from immunoSEQ multiplex PCR; TCRdb stores just in-frame clones and leaves some out. The data show about 400,000 clones, with more than 85% seen just once and about 2.7% held by the top ten. The receptor was isolated from a woman in her twenties or thirties who had recovered from COVID-19. Sequenced material: PBMCs or T cells enriched from blood (not recorded which). The rearrangement joins TRBV12-5 to TRBJ2-3, with TRBD2 matching over 7 bases. The CDR3 loop reads CASGSRSGGTDTQYF. CDR3 DNA sequence: TGTGCTAGTGGTTCTCGGAGCGGGGGCACAGATACGCAGTATTTT. The full variable domain, completed using reference TRBV12-5 and TRBJ2-3, is DARVTQTPRHKVTEMGQEVTMRCQPILGHNTVFWYRQTMMQGLELLAYFRNRAPLDDSGMPKDRFSAEMPDATLATLKIQPSEPRDSAVYFCASGSRSGGTDTQYFGPGTRLTVL.